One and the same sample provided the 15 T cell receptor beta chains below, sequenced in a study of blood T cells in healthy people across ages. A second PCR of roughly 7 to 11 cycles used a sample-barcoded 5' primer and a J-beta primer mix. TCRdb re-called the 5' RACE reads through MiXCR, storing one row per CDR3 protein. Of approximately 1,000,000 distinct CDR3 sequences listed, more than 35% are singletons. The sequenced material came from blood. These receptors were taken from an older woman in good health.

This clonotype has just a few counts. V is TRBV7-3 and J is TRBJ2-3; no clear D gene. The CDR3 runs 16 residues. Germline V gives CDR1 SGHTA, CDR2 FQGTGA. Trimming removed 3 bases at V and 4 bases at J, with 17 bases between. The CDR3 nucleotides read TGTGCCAGCAGCTTGGTGGGAACGACGTTGGCAGATACGCAGTATTTT. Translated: CASSLVGTTLADTQYF.

In DNA form, the CDR3 reads TGTGCCAGCACAGCGGGAGGGCTGGACGAGCAGTACTTC. Translated, it gives CASTAGGLDEQYF. The chain combines TRBV12-3 or TRBV12-4 with TRBJ2-5, with 10 bases matching TRBD2. TRBJ2-7 matches the DNA end more closely, so the J call is doubtful. The CDR3 has 13 amino acids.

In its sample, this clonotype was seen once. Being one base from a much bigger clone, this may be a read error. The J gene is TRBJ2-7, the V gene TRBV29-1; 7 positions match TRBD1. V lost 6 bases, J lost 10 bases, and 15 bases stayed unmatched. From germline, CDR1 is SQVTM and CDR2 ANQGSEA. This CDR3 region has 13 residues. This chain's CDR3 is CSVTDRPHEAQYF. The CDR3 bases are TGCAGCGTCACGGACAGGCCGCACGAGGCCCAGTACTTC.

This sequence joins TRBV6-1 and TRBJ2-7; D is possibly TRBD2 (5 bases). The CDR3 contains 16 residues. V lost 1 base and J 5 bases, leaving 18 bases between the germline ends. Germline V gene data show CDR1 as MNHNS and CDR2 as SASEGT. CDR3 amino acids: CASSEELGTSRHEQYF. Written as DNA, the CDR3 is TGTGCCAGCAGTGAAGAGCTCGGAACTAGTAGACACGAGCAGTACTTC.

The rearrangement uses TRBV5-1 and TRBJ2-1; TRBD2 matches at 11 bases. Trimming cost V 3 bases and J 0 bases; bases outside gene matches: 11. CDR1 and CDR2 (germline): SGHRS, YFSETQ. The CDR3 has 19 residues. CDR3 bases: TGCGCCAGCAGCTCCACGGGACTAGCGGCTCCGAGCTCCTACAATGAGCAGTTCTTC. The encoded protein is CASSSTGLAAPSSYNEQFF. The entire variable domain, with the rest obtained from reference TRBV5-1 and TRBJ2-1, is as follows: KAGVTQTPRYLIKTRGQQVTLSCSPISGHRSVSWYQQTPGQGLQFLFEYFSETQRNKGNFPGRFSGRQFSNSRSEMNVSTLELGDSALYLCASSSTGLAAPSSYNEQFFGPGTRLTVL.

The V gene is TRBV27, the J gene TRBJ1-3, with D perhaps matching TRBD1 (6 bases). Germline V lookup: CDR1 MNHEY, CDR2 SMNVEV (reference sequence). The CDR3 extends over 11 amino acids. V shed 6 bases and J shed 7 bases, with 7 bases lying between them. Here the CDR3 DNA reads TGTGCCAGCAGCGGGGGCAACACCATATATTTT. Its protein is CASSGGNTIYF.

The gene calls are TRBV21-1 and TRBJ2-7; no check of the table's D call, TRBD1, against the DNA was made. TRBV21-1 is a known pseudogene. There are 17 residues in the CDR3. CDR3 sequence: CASSKESRQGMIHEQYF. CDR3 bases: TGTGCCAGCAGCAAAGAGAGCCGACAGGGAATGATCCACGAGCAGTACTTC.

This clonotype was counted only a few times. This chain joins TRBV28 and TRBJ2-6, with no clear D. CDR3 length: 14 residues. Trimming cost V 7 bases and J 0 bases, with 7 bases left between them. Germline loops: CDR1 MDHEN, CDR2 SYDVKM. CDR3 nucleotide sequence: TGTGCCAGCAAAAGAAGCTCTGGGGCCAACGTCCTGACTTTC. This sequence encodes CASKRSSGANVLTF.

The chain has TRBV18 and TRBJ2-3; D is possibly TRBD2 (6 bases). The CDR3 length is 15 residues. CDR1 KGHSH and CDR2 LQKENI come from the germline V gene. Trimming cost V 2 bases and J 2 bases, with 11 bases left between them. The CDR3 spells CASSPKIADTDTQYF. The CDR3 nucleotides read TGTGCCAGCTCACCAAAAATAGCGGACACAGATACGCAGTATTTT.

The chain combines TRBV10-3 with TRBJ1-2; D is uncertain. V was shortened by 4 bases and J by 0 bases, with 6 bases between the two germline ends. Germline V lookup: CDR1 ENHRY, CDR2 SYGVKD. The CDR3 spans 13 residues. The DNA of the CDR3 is TGTGCCATCAGTGGTGGACCTAACTATGGCTACACCTTC. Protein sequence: CAISGGPNYGYTF.

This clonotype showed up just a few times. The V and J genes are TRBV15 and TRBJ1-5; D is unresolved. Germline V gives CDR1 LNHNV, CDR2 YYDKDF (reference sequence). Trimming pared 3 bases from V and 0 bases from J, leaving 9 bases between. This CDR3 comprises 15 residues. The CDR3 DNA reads TGTGCCACCAGCAGGGACCGAAATAGCAATCAGCCCCAGCATTTT. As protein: CATSRDRNSNQPQHF.

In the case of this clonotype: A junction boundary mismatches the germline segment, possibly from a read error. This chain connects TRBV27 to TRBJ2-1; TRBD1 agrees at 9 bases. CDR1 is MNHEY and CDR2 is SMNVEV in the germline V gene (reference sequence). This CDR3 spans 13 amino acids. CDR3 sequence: CVSSPTGGHEQFF. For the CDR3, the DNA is TGTGTCAGCAGTCCCACAGGGGGCCATGAGCAGTTCTTC.

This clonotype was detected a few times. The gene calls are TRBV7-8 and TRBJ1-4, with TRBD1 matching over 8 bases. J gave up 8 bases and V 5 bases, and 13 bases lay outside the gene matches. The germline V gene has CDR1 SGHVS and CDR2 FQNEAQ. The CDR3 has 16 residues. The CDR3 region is CASSLGQGGADEKLFF. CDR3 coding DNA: TGTGCCAGCAGCCTAGGACAGGGAGGCGCCGACGAAAAACTGTTTTTT. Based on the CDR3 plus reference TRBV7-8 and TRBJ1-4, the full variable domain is GAGVSQSPRYKVAKRGQDVALRCDPISGHVSLFWYQQALGQGPEFLTYFQNEAQLDKSGLPSDRFFAERPEGSVSTLKIQRTQQEDSAVYLCASSLGQGGADEKLFFGSGTQLSVL.

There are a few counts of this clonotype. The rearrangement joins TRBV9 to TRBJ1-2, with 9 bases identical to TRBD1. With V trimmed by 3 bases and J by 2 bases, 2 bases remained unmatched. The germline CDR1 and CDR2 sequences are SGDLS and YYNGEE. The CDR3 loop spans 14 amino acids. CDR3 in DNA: TGTGCCAGCAGCGATGGGACAGGGAACTATGGCTACACCTTC. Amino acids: CASSDGTGNYGYTF.

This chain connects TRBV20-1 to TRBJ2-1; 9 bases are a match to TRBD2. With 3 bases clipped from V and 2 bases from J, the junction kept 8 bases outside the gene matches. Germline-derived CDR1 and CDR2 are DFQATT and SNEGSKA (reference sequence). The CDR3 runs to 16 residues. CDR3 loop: CSASGLAGAAYNEQFF. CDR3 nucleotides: TGCAGTGCTAGCGGCTTAGCGGGAGCTGCCTACAATGAGCAGTTCTTC.